This TCR beta chain stems from a study of T cell responses to AZD1222 COVID-19 vaccine. Study-wide points: Distributed over spike, vaccine-associated CD4 TCRs predominated at 160-218 and 743-854.

Assay: immunoSEQ multiplex PCR; the TCRdb copy retains only in-frame clones and omits some. Altogether 100,000 to 150,000 clones are present, around nine tenths being singletons, with the ten largest covering 4.4%. This CDR3 has 17 residues. V lost 5 bases and J lost 5; bases outside the gene matches: 10. Germline V gene sequence: CDR1 SGHVS, CDR2 FQNEAQ. Concerning this clone: As yet, its antigen is unknown.

The TCR was taken from an adult in good health. The chain couples TRBV7-8 to TRBJ2-5; 14 bases are a match to TRBD2. The sequenced sample was peripheral blood, obtained on day 0 of AZD1222 vaccination. CDR3 amino acids: CASSLYRLAGGRETQYF. CDR3 coding DNA: TGTGCCAGCAGCCTATACCGACTAGCGGGGGGGAGGGAGACCCAGTACTTC.